One and the same sample provided the 13 T cell receptor beta chains below, sequenced in a study of T cells after yellow fever vaccination. TCRdb called the 5' RACE reads again in MiXCR, with one record for every CDR3 protein. The sample holds some 130,000 distinct CDR3 sequences, approximately 6.6% seen once. Sequencing was performed on CD4+ T cells sorted from PBMCs, taken 10 days after the yellow fever booster vaccination. Every receptor here comes from a man aged 25-45 years who received the YFV17D yellow fever vaccine.

This clonotype showed up many times. The chain has TRBV11-1 and TRBJ2-1; 8 positions agree with TRBD2. The length of the CDR3 is 14 residues. CDR1 is SGHAT, CDR2 FQDESV, per germline (reference sequence). The V gene end was trimmed by 7 bases and the J gene end by 3 bases; junction bases not matched to a gene: 5. CDR3 DNA: TGTGCCAGCAATGTAGCGGGACGCTACAATGAGCAGTTCTTC. Its translation: CASNVAGRYNEQFF.

This clonotype was recorded at least ten times. This chain uses TRBV5-1 with TRBJ2-1; D may be TRBD2 (6 bases). The CDR3 sequence is 15 residues long. The germline V gene has CDR1 SGHRS and CDR2 YFSETQ. V lost 2 bases to trimming and J lost 4 bases, with 13 bases between them. The CDR3: CASSLATSSYNEQFF. Here the CDR3 DNA reads TGCGCCAGCAGCTTAGCAACTAGCTCATACAATGAGCAGTTCTTC.

This clonotype showed up many times. The genes are TRBV20-1 and TRBJ2-1; D remains unclear. Germline CDR1 and CDR2: DFQATT and SNEGSKA (reference sequence). The V gene lost 0 bases and the J gene lost 9 bases, with 21 bases spanning the gap. The CDR3 length is 16 residues. CDR3 coding DNA: TGCAGTGCTAGAGACCGGGCCAGAATCAGCCTTGGTGAGCAGTTCTTC. It yields the protein CSARDRARISLGEQFF.

This clonotype was observed many times. The V gene is TRBV25-1, the J gene TRBJ2-3, with 9 nucleotides matching TRBD1. Unmatched junction bases numbered 1, after V lost 6 bases and J lost 3 bases. CDR3 size: 13 residues. The V gene's germline CDR1 is MGHDK and CDR2 SYGVNS. The CDR3 nucleotides are TGTGCCAGCAGGACAGGGGGTACAGATACGCAGTATTTT. Translation: CASRTGGTDTQYF. The full variable domain, with the rest looked up from reference TRBV25-1 and TRBJ2-3, is EADIYQTPRYLVIGTGKKITLECSQTMGHDKMYWYQQDPGMELHLIHYSYGVNSTEKGDLSSESTVSRIRTEHFPLTLESARPSHTSQYLCASRTGGTDTQYFGPGTRLTVL.

This clonotype was seen repeatedly, ten times or more. This sequence joins TRBV5-1 and TRBJ2-3; D may be TRBD2 (6 bases). Germline CDR1 reads SGHRS; CDR2 reads YFSETQ. This CDR3 has 14 residues. Trimming removed 0 bases from V and 7 bases from J, with 12 bases in between. CDR3 loop: CASSLDQAGNTQYF. CDR3 in DNA: TGCGCCAGCAGCTTGGATCAGGCGGGAAATACGCAGTATTTT.

This clonotype was seen ten or more times. This chain connects TRBV6-5 to TRBJ2-7, with 7 bases identical to TRBD2. CDR1 is MNHEY, CDR2 SVGAGI, per germline. Unmatched junction bases numbered 18, after V lost 10 bases and J lost 0 bases. This CDR3 spans 17 amino acids. The CDR3 DNA follows: TGTGCCACCGGGAGGTGGAGCGGAACTTACTCCTCCTACGAGCAGTACTTC. As protein: CATGRWSGTYSSYEQYF.

This clonotype appeared a few times. V usage is TRBV7-2 and J usage is TRBJ1-1; 7 nucleotides match TRBD1. The CDR3 runs 15 residues. V dropped 5 bases and J dropped 2; count of bases not matched to a gene: 8. Germline loops: CDR1 SGHTA, CDR2 FQGNSA. DNA for the CDR3: TGTGCCAGCAGCCCCATAGGGGGCTTTAACACTGAAGCTTTCTTT. Protein product: CASSPIGGFNTEAFF.

This sequence joins TRBV5-1 and TRBJ2-1; possible D gene TRBD1, 5 bases. V lost 0 bases to trimming and J lost 7 bases, with 23 bases between them. The CDR3 consists of 18 residues. Germline V CDR1 and CDR2: SGHRS, YFSETQ. DNA of the CDR3: TGCGCCAGCAGCTTGGGGGGTTTTGGAGACAGATACCGGAATGAGCAGTTCTTC. Protein product: CASSLGGFGDRYRNEQFF.

This clonotype was counted at least ten times. V gene TRBV11-2 combines with J gene TRBJ2-7, with 7 bases fitting TRBD1. V lost 1 base, J lost 10 bases, and 7 bases stayed unmatched. The CDR3 is 13 amino acids. Germline-derived CDR1 and CDR2 are SGHAT and FQNNGV. This chain's CDR3 is CASSLAGQRFQYF. The CDR3 DNA reads as TGTGCCAGCAGCTTAGCGGGACAGCGTTTCCAGTACTTC.

This clonotype was observed at least ten times. The genes are TRBV7-2 and TRBJ2-2; TRBD2 aligns across 7 bases. The CDR3 is 17 residues long. Germline values: CDR1 SGHTA, CDR2 FQGNSA. The V segment lost 2 bases and the J segment 0 bases; nucleotides outside the gene matches: 6. The CDR3 sequence is CASSLNGGSTNTGELFF. The CDR3 DNA is TGTGCCAGCAGCTTAAACGGCGGGAGCACGAACACCGGGGAGCTGTTTTTT.

This clonotype was recorded at least ten times. The rearrangement links TRBV10-2 to TRBJ2-7; 9 bases line up with TRBD1. V lost 7 bases to trimming and J lost 6 bases; unmatched junction nucleotides: 13. The CDR3 is made up of 15 amino acids. Germline CDR1 is WSHSY and CDR2 is SAAADI. The CDR3 spells CASNTPGQGAGEQYF. The CDR3 DNA reads TGCGCCAGCAACACACCGGGACAGGGAGCCGGCGAGCAGTACTTC.

On this clonotype itself: A clone one base away is much larger, so this may be a read error. J is TRBJ1-5 and V is TRBV7-8, with D perhaps TRBD1 (5 bases). The CDR3 loop spans 15 amino acids. Trimming pared 5 bases from V and 6 bases from J, leaving 17 bases between. CDR1 is SGHVS, CDR2 FQNEAQ, per germline. The DNA of the CDR3 is TGTGCCAGCAGCCAACCTTCGGGGGTGTTTCAGCCCCAGCATTTT. Translating gives CASSQPSGVFQPQHF.

A note on this clonotype: This may arise from a read error, as a much more abundant clone is one base away. The V call is TRBV5-1, the J call TRBJ2-7; 8 nucleotides align to TRBD2. Germline values: CDR1 SGHRS, CDR2 YFSETQ. The CDR3 is made up of 15 amino acids. V trimming: 4 bases; J trimming: 2 bases; junction bases outside the gene matches: 8. The CDR3 protein is CASSVHTSGTYEQYF. The CDR3 DNA follows: TGCGCCAGCAGCGTTCACACTAGCGGAACCTACGAGCAGTACTTC.